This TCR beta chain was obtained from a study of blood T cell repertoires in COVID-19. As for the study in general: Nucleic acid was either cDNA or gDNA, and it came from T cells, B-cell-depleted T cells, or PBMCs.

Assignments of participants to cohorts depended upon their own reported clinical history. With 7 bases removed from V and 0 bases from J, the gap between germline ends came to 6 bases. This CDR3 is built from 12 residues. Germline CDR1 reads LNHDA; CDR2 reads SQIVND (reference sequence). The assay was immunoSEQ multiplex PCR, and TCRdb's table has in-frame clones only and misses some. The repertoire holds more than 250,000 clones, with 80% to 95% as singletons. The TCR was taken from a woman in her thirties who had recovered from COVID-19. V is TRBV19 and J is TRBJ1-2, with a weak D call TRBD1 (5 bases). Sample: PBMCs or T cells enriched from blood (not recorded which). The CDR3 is CASTGANYGYTF. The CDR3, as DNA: TGTGCCAGTACGGGGGCTAACTATGGCTACACCTTC.